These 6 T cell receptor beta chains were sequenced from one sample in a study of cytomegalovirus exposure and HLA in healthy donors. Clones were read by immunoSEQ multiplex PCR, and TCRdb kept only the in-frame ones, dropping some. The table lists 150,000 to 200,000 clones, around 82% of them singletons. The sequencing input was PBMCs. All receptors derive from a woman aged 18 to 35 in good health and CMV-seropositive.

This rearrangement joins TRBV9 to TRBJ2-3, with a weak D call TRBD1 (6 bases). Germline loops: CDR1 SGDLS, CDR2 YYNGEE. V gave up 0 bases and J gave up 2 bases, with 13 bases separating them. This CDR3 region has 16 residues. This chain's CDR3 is CASSVAGGGPTDTQYF. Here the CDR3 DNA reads TGTGCCAGCAGCGTAGCTGGGGGCGGACCCACAGATACGCAGTATTTT.

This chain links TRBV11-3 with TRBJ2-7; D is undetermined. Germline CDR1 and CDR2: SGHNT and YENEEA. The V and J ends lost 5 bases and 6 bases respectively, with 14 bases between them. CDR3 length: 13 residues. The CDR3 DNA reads TGTGCCAGCAGCACCGTCCGAGGCAGCGAGCAGTACTTC. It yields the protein CASSTVRGSEQYF.

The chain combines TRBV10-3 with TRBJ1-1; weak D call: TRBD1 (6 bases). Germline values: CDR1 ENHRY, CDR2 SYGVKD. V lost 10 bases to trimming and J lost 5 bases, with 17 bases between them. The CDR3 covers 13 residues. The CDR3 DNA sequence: TGTGCCACCTCGGACATGAGGGGGACTGAAGCTTTCTTT. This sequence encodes CATSDMRGTEAFF.

The CDR3 nucleotides read TGTGCCAGCTCACCCGGACAGGGGAGCAATCAGCCCCAGCATTTT. Translated: CASSPGQGSNQPQHF. The genes are TRBV18 and TRBJ1-5; 9 nucleotides align to TRBD1. CDR1 and CDR2 from the germline V gene are KGHSH and LQKENI. V lost 3 bases, J lost 1 base, and 1 base stayed unmatched. The CDR3 is made up of 15 amino acids. Complete variable domain (other parts from reference TRBV18 and TRBJ1-5): NAGVMQNPRHLVRRRGQEARLRCSPMKGHSHVYWYRQLPEEGLKFMVYLQKENIIDESGMPKERFSAEFPKEGPSILRIQQVVRGDSAAYFCASSPGQGSNQPQHFGDGTRLSIL.

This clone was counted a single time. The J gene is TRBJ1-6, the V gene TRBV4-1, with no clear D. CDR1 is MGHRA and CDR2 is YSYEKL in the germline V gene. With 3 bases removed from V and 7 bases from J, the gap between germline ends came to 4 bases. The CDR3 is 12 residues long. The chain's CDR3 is CASSQQNSPLHF. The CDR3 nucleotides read TGCGCCAGCAGCCAGCAGAATTCACCCCTCCACTTT.

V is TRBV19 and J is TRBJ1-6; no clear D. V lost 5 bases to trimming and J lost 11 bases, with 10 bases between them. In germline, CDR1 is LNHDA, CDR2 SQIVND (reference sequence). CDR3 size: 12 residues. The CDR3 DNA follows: TGTGCCAGTAGTGAACCCCGAGCACCCCTCCACTTT. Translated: CASSEPRAPLHF. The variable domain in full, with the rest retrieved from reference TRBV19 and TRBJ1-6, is DGGITQSPKYLFRKEGQNVTLSCEQNLNHDAMYWYRQDPGQGLRLIYYSQIVNDFQKGDIAEGYSVSREKKESFPLTVTSAQKNPTAFYLCASSEPRAPLHFGNGTRLTVT.